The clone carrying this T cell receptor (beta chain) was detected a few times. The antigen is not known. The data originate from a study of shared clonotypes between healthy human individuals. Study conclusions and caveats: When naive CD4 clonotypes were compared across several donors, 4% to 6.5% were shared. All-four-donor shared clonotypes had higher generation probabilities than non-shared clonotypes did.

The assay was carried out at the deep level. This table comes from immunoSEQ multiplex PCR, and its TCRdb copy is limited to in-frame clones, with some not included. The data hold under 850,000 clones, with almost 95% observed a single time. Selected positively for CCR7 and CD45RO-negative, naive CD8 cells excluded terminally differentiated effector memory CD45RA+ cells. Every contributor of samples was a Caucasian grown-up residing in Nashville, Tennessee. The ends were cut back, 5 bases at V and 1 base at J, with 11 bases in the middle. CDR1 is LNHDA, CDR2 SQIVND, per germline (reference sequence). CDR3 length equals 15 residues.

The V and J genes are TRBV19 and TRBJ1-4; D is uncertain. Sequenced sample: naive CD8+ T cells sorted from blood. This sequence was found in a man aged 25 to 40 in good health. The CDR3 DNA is TGTGCCAGTAGTCCCCGTACGGGAACTAATGAAAAACTGTTTTTT. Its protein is CASSPRTGTNEKLFF.